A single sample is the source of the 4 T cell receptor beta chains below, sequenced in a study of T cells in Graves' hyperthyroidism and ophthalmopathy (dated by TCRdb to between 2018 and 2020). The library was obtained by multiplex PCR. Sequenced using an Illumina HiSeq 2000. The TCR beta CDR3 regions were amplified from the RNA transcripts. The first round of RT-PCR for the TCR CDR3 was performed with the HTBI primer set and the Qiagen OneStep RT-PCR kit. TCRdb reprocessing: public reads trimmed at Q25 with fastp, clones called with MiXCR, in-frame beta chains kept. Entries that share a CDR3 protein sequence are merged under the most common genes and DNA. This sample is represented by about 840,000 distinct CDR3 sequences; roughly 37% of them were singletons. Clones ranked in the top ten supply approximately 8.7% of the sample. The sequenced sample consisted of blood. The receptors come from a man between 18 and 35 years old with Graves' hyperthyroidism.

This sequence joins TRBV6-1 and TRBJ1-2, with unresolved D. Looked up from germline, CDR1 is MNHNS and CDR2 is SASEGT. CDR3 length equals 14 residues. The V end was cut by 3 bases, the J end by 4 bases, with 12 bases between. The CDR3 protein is CASSEPRGGYGYTF. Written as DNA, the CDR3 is TGTGCCAGCAGTGAGCCCCGGGGAGGCTATGGCTACACCTTC.

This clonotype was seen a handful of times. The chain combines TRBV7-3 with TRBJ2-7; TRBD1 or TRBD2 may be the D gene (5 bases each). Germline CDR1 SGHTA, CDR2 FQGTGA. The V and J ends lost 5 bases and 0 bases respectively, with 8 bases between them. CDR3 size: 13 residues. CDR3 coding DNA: TGTGCCAGCAGCAAGGGACCCTCCTACGAGCAGTACTTC. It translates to CASSKGPSYEQYF.

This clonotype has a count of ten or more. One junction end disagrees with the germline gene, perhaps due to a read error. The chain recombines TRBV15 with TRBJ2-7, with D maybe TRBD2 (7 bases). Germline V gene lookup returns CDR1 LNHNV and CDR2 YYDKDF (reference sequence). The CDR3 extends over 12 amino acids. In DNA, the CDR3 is TGTGCCACCAGCAGGGGGGAGGGACACCCGAACTTC. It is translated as CATSRGEGHPNF.

The CDR3 nucleotides are TGTGCCAGCAGTGACTCGGAGCCAAAAGAGACCCAGTACTTC. This gives the protein CASSDSEPKETQYF. The chain recombines TRBV6-4 with TRBJ2-5; unclear D gene. There are 14 residues in the CDR3. Germline V gene data show CDR1 as MRHNA and CDR2 as SNTAGT. Trimming removed 0 bases from V and 3 bases from J, with 8 bases in between.